The 7 T cell receptor beta chains given below trace back to one sample, sequenced in a study of T cell responses to AZD1222 COVID-19 vaccine. Sequencing used immunoSEQ multiplex PCR; TCRdb keeps in-frame clones, though not all of them. This sample has over 150,000 clones, with approximately 88% found just once. The sample here was peripheral blood, taken 28 days after the second AZD1222 dose. All receptors come from an adult who received the AZD1222 COVID-19 vaccine.

This clone was detected once. V and J are TRBV27 and TRBJ2-5, with 12 bases that match TRBD2. The V and J ends lost 2 bases and 5 bases, in that order; junction bases with no gene match: 15. CDR3 length: 19 amino acids. CDR1 and CDR2 (germline): MNHEY, SMNVEV (reference sequence). In nucleotides, the CDR3 is TGTGCCAGCAGTTTAAGGCCCCCCCTACTAGCGGGGGGCAAGGAGACCCAGTACTTC. As protein: CASSLRPPLLAGGKETQYF.

The chain combines TRBV7-9 with TRBJ2-5, with 10 positions matching TRBD2. The germline V gene encodes CDR1 SEHNR and CDR2 FQNEAQ (reference sequence). V gave up 3 bases and J gave up 5 bases; unmatched junction bases: 6. The CDR3 has 15 residues. The CDR3 DNA sequence: TGTGCCAGCAGCTTCACTAGCGGGGCGGGGGAGACCCAGTACTTC. This codes for CASSFTSGAGETQYF.

The CDR3, as DNA: TGTGCCTGGAGTGAGGTAGAGAACACTGAAGCTTTCTTT. The encoded protein is CAWSEVENTEAFF. The chain joins TRBV30 to TRBJ1-1; no definite D call. Trimming took 1 base from V and 1 from J, leaving 7 bases between them. Germline V lookup: CDR1 GTSNPN, CDR2 SVGIG (reference sequence). The CDR3 length is 13 residues.

The genes are TRBV7-2 and TRBJ2-3, with no clear D. There are 13 residues in the CDR3. V dropped 4 bases and J dropped 3 bases, with 8 bases sitting between them. Germline V gene lookup returns CDR1 SGHTA and CDR2 FQGNSA. The CDR3 coding sequence is TGTGCCAGCAGCTCCGACCGGACAGATACGCAGTATTTT. Amino acids: CASSSDRTDTQYF.

This sequence joins TRBV5-8 and TRBJ2-7; D unclear. The CDR3 covers 14 residues. With 2 bases removed from V and 2 bases from J, the gap between germline ends came to 11 bases. Per the germline V gene, CDR1 is SGHTS and CDR2 is YDEGEE. CDR3 in amino acids: CASSFHPAPYEQYF. For the CDR3, the DNA is TGTGCCAGCAGCTTCCACCCGGCCCCCTACGAGCAGTACTTC.

The CDR3 protein is CASSLGLAGGYNEQFF. In nucleotides, the CDR3 is TGTGCCAGCAGTTTAGGACTAGCGGGGGGTTACAATGAGCAGTTCTTC. The chain employs TRBV27 and TRBJ2-1; TRBD2 agrees at 14 bases. The V and J ends lost 2 bases and 4 bases, in that order; junction bases with no gene match: 1. CDR1 is MNHEY, CDR2 SMNVEV, per germline (reference sequence). This CDR3 spans 16 amino acids.

This clone has only a few counts. This chain uses TRBV19 with TRBJ2-1; D possibly matches TRBD1 or TRBD2 (5 bases each). In germline, CDR1 is LNHDA, CDR2 SQIVND (reference sequence). The V gene lost 2 bases and the J gene lost 6 bases, with 32 bases spanning the gap. The CDR3 is 21 residues long. CDR3 loop: CASSISPTGTTLFPLPNEQFF. DNA for the CDR3: TGTGCCAGTAGTATATCTCCGACCGGGACCACCCTTTTCCCCCTTCCCAATGAGCAGTTCTTC. The full variable domain, with the rest looked up from reference TRBV19 and TRBJ2-1, is DGGITQSPKYLFRKEGQNVTLSCEQNLNHDAMYWYRQDPGQGLRLIYYSQIVNDFQKGDIAEGYSVSREKKESFPLTVTSAQKNPTAFYLCASSISPTGTTLFPLPNEQFFGPGTRLTVL.